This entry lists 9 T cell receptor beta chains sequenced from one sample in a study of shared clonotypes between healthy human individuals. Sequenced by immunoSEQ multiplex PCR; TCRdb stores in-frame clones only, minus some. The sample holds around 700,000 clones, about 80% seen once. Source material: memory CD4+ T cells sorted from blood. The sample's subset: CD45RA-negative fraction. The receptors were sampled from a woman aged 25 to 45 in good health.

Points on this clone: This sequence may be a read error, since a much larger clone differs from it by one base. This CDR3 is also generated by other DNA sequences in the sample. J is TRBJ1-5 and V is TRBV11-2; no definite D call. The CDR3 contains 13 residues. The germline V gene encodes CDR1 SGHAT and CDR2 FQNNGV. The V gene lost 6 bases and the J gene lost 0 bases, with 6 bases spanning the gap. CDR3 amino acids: CASSLYSNQPQHF. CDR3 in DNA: TGTGCCAGCAGTTTATATAGCAATCAGCCCCAGCATTTT.

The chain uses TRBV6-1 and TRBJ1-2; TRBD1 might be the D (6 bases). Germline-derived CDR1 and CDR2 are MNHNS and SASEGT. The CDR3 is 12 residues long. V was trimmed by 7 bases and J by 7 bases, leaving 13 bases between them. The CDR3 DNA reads TGTGCCAGCACTCAGGGCAGGGGTGGCTACACCTTC. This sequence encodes CASTQGRGGYTF.

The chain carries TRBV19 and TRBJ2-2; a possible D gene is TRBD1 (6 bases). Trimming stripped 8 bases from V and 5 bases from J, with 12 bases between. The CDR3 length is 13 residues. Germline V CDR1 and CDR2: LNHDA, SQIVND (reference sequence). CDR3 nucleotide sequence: TGTGCCAGTCCGGGACAATCTACCGGGGAGCTGTTTTTT. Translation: CASPGQSTGELFF.

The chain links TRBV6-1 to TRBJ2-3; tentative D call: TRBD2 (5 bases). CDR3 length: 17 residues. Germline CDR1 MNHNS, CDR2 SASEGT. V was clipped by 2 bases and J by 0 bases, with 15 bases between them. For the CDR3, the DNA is TGTGCCAGCAGTGAATCTTTGTGGGAGCGGAGCACAGATACGCAGTATTTT. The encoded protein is CASSESLWERSTDTQYF.

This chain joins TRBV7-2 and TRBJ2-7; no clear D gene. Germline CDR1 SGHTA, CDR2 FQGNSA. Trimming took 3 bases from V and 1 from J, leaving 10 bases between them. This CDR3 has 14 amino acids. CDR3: CASSFVPGSYEQYF. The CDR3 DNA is TGTGCCAGCAGCTTTGTCCCCGGGTCCTACGAGCAGTACTTC. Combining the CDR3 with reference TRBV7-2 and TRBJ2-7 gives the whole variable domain GAGVSQSPSNKVTEKGKDVELRCDPISGHTALYWYRQSLGQGLEFLIYFQGNSAPDKSGLPSDRFSAERTGGSVSTLTIQRTQQEDSAVYLCASSFVPGSYEQYFGPGTRLTVT.

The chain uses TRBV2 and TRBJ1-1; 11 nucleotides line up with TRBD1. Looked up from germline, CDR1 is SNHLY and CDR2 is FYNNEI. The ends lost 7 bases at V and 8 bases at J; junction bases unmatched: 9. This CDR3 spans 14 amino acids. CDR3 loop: CASKGDRGETEAFF. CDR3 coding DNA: TGTGCCAGCAAGGGGGACAGGGGGGAAACGGAAGCTTTCTTT.

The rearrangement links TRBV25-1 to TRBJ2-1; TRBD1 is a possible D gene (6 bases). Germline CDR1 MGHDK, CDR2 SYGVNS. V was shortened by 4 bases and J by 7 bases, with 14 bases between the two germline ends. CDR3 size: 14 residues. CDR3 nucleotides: TGTGCCAGCAGTGGAAAACAGGGTGGGAATGAGCAGTTCTTC. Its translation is CASSGKQGGNEQFF.

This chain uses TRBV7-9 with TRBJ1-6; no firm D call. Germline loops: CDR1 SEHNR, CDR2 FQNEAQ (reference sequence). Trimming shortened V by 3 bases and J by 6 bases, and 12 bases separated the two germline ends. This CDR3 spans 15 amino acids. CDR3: CASSLSGSPNSPLHF. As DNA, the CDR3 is TGTGCCAGCAGCTTGTCCGGCTCTCCTAATTCACCCCTCCACTTT.

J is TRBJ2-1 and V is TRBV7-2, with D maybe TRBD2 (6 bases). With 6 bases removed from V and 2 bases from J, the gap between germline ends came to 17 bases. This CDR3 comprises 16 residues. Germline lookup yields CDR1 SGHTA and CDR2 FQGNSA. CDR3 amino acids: CASSSSGTQPYNEQFF. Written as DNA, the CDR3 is TGTGCCAGCAGTTCCTCCGGGACTCAACCCTACAATGAGCAGTTCTTC.